A single TCR beta chain is shown here with its context. Which antigen it targets is not known. No clone much larger than this one lies a single base away; base qualities are absent. The data stem from a study of early T cells in non-severe SARS-CoV-2 infection (dated by TCRdb to about 2021). Notes on the research overall: Bulk RNA from unsorted whole blood was used for TCR sequencing, so alpha and beta chains could not be paired. On the study overall, not on this receptor specifically: VDJdb matching was skewed toward anti-spike CD8 responses and likely underestimated virus-specific expansions by missing private and CD4 specificities.

The study was a case-control design nested within a healthcare worker cohort in London, UK, with weekly nasopharyngeal swab PCR tests and blood sampling. Healthcare workers were recruited during the week of the UK lockdown, between 23 and 31 March 2020, and followed weekly for up to about 15 weeks. Counted from cysteine to phenylalanine, this CDR3 has 15 amino acids. The entry retains the CDR3 DNA only, 45 bases that are in frame from base 1. V is reduced by 3 bases and J by 3 bases, leaving a spacing of 15 bases between them. Based on the germline V gene, the CDR1 and CDR2 sequences are WSHSY and SAAADI. The library was generated by 5' RACE. For sequencing, a NextSeq 500 was employed. The TCR library protocol attached unique molecular identifiers to individual cDNA molecules to correct for sequencing error and PCR bias. Both TCR alpha and beta chains were sequenced, and tight co-correlation was observed between alpha and beta sequence abundances in each sample. On the study's bioinformatics: Decombinator V4 was used to annotate TCR sequences for V gene, J gene and CDR3. TCRs were defined as expanded if a significant change between any two time points was detected under a Poisson model with p below 0.0001. TCR abundances were normalised to the total number of TCRs sequenced per sample and expressed as counts per million. TRAV1-2 paired with TRAJ12, TRAJ20 or TRAJ33 defined MAIT TCRs, while TRAV10 paired with TRAJ18 defined iNKT TCRs. VDJdb, accessed 1 November 2021, was searched for CMV, EBV and SARS-CoV-2 annotated TCRs, excluding TCRs annotated for multiple antigens. TCRdb ran its own pipeline on the public reads, namely fastp trimming at Q25 and MiXCR clone calling, and kept in-frame beta chains. Each entry is one CDR3 protein sequence, shown with its most common DNA and genes. The V and J calls reflect TCRdb's pipeline rather than the authors' work. This sample comprises 50,000 to 70,000 distinct CDR3 sequences, approximately 6.1% of them detected only once. About 3% of the sample comes from the top ten.

The chain links TRBV10-2 with TRBJ2-7; TRBD2 is a possible D gene, resting on 6 matching bases. The input for sequencing was whole blood, taken at baseline. The TCR sequence derives from an adult who was a healthcare worker with PCR-confirmed SARS-CoV-2 infection or an uninfected control (not recorded which). The CDR3 here reads CASSDPGTPSYEQYF. The nucleotides are TGCGCCAGCAGTGACCCCGGGACTCCCAGCTACGAGCAGTACTTC.